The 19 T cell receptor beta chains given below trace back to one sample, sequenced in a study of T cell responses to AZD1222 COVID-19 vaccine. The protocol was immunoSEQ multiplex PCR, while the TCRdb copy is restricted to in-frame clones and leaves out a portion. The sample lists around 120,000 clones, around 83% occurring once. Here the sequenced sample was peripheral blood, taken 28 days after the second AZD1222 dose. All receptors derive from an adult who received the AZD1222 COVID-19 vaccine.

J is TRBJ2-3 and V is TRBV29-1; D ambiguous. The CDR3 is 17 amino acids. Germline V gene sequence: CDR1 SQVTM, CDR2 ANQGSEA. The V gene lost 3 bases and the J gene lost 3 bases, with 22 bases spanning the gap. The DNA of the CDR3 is TGCAGCGTTGATTCGCGAACGTCGGTCAGTGTAACAGATACGCAGTATTTT. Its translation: CSVDSRTSVSVTDTQYF.

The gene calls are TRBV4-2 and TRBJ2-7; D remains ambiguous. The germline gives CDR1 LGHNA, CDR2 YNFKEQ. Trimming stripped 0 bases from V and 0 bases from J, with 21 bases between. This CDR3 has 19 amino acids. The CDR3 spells CASSQDVSGRRLSSYEQYF. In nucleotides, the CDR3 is TGTGCCAGCAGCCAAGATGTTAGTGGCCGGCGGCTGAGCTCCTACGAGCAGTACTTC.

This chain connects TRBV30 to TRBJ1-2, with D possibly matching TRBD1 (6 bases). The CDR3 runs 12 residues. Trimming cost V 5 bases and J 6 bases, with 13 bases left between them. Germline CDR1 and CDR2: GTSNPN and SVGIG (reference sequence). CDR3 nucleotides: TGTGCCTGGTCCGGGACAAAACATGGCTACACCTTC. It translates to CAWSGTKHGYTF.

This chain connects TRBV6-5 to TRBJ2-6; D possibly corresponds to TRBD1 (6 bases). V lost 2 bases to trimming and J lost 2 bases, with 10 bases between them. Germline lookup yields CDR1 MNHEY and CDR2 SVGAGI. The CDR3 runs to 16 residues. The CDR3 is CASSYGQKAGANVLTF. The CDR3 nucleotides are TGTGCCAGCAGTTACGGACAGAAGGCTGGGGCCAACGTCCTGACTTTC.

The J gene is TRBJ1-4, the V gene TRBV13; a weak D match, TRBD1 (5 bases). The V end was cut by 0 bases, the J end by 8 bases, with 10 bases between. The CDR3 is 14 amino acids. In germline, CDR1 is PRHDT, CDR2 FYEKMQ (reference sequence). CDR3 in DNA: TGTGCCAGCAGCTTAGGGGACATTGGAGAAAAACTGTTTTTT. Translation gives CASSLGDIGEKLFF.

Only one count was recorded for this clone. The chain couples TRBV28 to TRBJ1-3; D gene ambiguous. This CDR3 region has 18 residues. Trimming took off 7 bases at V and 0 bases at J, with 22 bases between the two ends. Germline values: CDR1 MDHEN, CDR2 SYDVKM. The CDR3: CASISHQVGPSSGNTIYF. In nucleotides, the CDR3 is TGTGCCAGCATTAGCCATCAGGTGGGCCCGAGCTCTGGAAACACCATATATTTT.

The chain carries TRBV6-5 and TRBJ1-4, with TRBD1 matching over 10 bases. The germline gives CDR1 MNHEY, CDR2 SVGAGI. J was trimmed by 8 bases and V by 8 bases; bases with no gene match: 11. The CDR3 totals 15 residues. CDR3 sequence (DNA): TGTGCCAGCGGTAACCCGGGACAGGGGAGAGAAAAACTGTTTTTT. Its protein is CASGNPGQGREKLFF.

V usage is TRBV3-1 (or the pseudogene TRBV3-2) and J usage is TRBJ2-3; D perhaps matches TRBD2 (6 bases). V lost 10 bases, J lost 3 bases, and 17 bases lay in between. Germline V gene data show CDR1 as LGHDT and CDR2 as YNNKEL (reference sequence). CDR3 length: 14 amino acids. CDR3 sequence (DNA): TGTGCCACCCAGACTAGAGCTGATACAGATACGCAGTATTTT. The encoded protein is CATQTRADTDTQYF.

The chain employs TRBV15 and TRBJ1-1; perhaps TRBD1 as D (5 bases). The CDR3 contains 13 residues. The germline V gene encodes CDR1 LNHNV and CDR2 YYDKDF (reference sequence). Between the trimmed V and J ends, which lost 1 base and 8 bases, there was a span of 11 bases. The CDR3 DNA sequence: TGTGCCACCAGCAGAGGGGTGAGACAGGAAGCTTTCTTT. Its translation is CATSRGVRQEAFF.

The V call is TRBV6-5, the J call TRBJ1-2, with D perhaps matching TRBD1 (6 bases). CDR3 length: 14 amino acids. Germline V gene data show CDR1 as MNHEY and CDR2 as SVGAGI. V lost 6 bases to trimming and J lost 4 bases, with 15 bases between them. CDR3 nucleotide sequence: TGTGCCAGCAGCCAAGGGGGGATCCCCTATGGCTACACCTTC. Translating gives CASSQGGIPYGYTF.

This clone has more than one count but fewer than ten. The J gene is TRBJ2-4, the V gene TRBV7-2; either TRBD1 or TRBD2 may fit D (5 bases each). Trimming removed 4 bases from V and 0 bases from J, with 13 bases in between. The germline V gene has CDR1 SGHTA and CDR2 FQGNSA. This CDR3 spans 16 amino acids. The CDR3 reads CASSSSGTVAKNIQYF. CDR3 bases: TGTGCCAGCAGCTCTTCCGGGACGGTAGCCAAAAACATTCAGTACTTC.

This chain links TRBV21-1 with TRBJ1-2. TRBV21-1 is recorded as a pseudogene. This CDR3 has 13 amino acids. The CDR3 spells CASSRMRDGGYTF. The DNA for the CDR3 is TGTGCCAGCAGCAGGATGCGGGACGGTGGCTACACCTTC.

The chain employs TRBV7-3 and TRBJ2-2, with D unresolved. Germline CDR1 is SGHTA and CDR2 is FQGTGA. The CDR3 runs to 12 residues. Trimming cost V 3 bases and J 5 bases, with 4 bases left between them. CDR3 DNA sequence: TGTGCCAGCAGCTTTCATACCGGGGAGCTGTTTTTT. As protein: CASSFHTGELFF.

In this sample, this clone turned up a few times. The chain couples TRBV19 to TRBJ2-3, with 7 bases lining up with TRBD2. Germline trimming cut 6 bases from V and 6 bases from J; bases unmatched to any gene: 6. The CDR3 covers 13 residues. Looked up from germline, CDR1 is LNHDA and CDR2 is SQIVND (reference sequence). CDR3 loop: CASRRGNGDTQYF. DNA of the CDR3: TGTGCCAGTAGGCGGGGGAATGGGGATACGCAGTATTTT.

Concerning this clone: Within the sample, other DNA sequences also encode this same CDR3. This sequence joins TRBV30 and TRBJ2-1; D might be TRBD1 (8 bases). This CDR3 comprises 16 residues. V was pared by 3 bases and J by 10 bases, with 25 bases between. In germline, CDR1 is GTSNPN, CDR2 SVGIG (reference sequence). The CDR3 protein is CAWSSITGGRGGEQFF. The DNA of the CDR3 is TGTGCCTGGAGCTCGATAACAGGGGGGAGGGGAGGGGAGCAGTTCTTC.

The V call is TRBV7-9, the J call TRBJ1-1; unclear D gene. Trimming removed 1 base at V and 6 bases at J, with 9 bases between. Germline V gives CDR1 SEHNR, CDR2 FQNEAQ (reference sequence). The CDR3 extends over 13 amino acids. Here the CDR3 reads CASSLDPNPEAFF. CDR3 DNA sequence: TGTGCCAGCAGCTTAGACCCTAACCCTGAAGCTTTCTTT.

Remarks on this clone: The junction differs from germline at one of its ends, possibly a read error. CDR3 region: CASSLVLGGTQYF. The CDR3 DNA is TGTGCTAGCAGCTTAGTTCTCGGTGGTACGCAGTATTTT. The chain employs TRBV7-7 and TRBJ2-3; D unresolved. The germline V gene encodes CDR1 SSHAT and CDR2 FNYEAQ (reference sequence). The CDR3 totals 13 residues.

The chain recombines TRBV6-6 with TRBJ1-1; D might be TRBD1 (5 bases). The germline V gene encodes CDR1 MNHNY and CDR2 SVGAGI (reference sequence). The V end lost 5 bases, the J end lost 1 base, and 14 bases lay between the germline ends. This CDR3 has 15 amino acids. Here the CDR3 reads CASSRDGNQNTEAFF. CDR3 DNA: TGTGCCAGCAGTAGGGACGGAAACCAGAACACTGAAGCTTTCTTT.

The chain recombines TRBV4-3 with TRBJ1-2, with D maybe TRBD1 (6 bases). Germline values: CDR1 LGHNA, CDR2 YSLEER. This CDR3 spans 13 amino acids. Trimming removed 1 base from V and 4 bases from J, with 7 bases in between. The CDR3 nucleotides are TGCGCCAGCAGCCAAGGGGACATCTATGGCTACACCTTC. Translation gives CASSQGDIYGYTF.